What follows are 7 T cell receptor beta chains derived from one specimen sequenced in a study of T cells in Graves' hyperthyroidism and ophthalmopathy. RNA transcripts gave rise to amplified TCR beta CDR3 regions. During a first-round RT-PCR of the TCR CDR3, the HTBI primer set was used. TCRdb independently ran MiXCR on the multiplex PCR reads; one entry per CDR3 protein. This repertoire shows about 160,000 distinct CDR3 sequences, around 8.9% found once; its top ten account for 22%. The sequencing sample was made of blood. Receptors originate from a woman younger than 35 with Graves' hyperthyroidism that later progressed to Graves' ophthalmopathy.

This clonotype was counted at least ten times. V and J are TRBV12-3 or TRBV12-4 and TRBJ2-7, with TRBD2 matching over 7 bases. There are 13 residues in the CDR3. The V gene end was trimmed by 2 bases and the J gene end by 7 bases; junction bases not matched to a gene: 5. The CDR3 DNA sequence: TGTGCCAGCAGTTTAAGTCGGGGGGAGGAGCAGTACTTC. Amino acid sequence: CASSLSRGEEQYF.

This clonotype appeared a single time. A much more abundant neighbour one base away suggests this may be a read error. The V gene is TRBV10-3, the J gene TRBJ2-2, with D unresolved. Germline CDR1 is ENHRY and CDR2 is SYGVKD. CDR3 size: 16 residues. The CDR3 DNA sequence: TGTGCCATCAATGAGCCGCATGCAGTCGGGACCGGGGAGCTGTTTTTT. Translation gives CAINEPHAVGTGELFF.

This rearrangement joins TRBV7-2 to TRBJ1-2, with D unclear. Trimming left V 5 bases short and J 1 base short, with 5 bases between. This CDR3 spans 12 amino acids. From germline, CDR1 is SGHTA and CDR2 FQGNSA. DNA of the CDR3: TGTGCCAGCAGCCCCCGTAACTATGGCTACACCTTC. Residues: CASSPRNYGYTF.

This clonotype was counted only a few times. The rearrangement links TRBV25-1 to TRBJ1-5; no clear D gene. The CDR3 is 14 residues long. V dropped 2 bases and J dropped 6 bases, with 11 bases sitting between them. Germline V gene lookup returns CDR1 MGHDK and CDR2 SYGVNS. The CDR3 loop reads CASSEQGFSQPQHF. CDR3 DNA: TGTGCCAGCAGTGAACAAGGATTTAGTCAGCCCCAGCATTTT.

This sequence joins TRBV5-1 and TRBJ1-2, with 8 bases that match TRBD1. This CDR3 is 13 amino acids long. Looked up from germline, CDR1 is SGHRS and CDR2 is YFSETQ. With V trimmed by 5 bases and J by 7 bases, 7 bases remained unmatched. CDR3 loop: CASRSDRGAGYTF. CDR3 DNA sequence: TGCGCCAGCAGAAGTGACAGGGGTGCTGGCTACACCTTC. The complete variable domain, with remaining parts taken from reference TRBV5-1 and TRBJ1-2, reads KAGVTQTPRYLIKTRGQQVTLSCSPISGHRSVSWYQQTPGQGLQFLFEYFSETQRNKGNFPGRFSGRQFSNSRSEMNVSTLELGDSALYLCASRSDRGAGYTFGSGTRLTVV.

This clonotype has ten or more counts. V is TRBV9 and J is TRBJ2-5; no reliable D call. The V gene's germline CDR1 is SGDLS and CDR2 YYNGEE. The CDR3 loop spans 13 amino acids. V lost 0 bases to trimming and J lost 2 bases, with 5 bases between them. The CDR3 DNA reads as TGTGCCAGCAGCGTAGGGCAGCAAGAGACCCAGTACTTC. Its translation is CASSVGQQETQYF. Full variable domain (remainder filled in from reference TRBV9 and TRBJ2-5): DSGVTQTPKHLITATGQRVTLRCSPRSGDLSVYWYQQSLDQGLQFLIQYYNGEERAKGNILERFSAQQFPDLHSELNLSSLELGDSALYFCASSVGQQETQYFGPGTRLLVL.

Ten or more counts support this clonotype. The CDR3 sequence: CASSEGVAEAYGYTF. The CDR3 DNA follows: TGTGCCAGCAGTGAAGGAGTGGCGGAGGCCTATGGCTACACCTTC. This chain links TRBV2 with TRBJ1-2, with D uncertain. This CDR3 is 15 amino acids long. CDR1 and CDR2 (germline): SNHLY, FYNNEI. Trimming left V 1 base short and J 4 bases short, with 13 bases between.